These T cell receptor beta chains were read from a single sample in a study of OX40 agonist ivuxolimab in advanced cancers. Sequencing was performed with immunoSEQ multiplex PCR; in TCRdb, only in-frame clones are kept and a portion is missing. The table lists 45,000 to 55,000 clones, approximately 83% of them singletons, with approximately 1% in the top ten. Sequencing was performed on CD4+ or CD8+ T cells sorted from blood, taken in a trial of the OX40 agonist ivuxolimab. The receptors originated from an adult with an advanced solid tumor such as melanoma, head and neck, liver or kidney cancer. The CDR3 runs from the conserved cysteine through the conserved F or W. D genes are given only for firm matches. Part of the rows lack a size; the others show once, few, many or a class for expanded clones.

v_gene	len	abundance	d_gene	j_gene	CDR3aa	CDR3nt
TRBV5-1	17	NA	TRBD1	TRBJ1-4	CASSPGTGLVSNEKLFF	TGCGCCAGCAGCCCCGGGACAGGGCTGGTATCTAATGAAAAACTGTTTTTT
TRBV19	12	NA	NA	TRBJ1-1	CASVRGNTEAFF	TGTGCCAGTGTGAGGGGGAACACTGAAGCTTTCTTT
TRBV11-1	11	NA	NA	TRBJ2-5	CASSLGQTQYF	TGTGCCAGCAGCTTGGGCCAGACCCAGTACTTC
TRBV11-2	14	NA	TRBD1	TRBJ1-6	CASSSTGGRSPLHF	TGTGCCAGCAGCTCCACAGGGGGCCGTTCACCCCTCCACTTT
TRBV7-2	14	NA	TRBD1	TRBJ2-1	CASSLGQGAGEQFF	TGTGCCAGCAGCTTGGGACAGGGGGCTGGTGAGCAGTTCTTC
TRBV7-2	17	NA	NA	TRBJ2-7	CASSSDPRSERLYEQYF	TGTGCCAGCAGCTCAGACCCCAGGTCAGAACGCCTCTACGAGCAGTACTTC
TRBV6-6	15	NA	TRBD1	TRBJ2-7	CASSQDSGGLFEQYF	TGTGCCAGCAGTCAAGATTCAGGGGGCCTTTTCGAGCAGTACTTC
TRBV4-1	14	few	NA	TRBJ2-3	CASSHPRLVDTQYF	TGCGCCAGCAGCCATCCCCGACTAGTAGATACGCAGTATTTT
TRBV30	13	NA	TRBD2	TRBJ2-3	CASPSAGGDTQYF	TGTGCCTCCCCCTCCGCGGGGGGGGATACGCAGTATTTT
TRBV6-1	14	NA	TRBD1	TRBJ1-6	CASSAGTENSPLHF	TGTGCCAGCAGTGCCGGGACAGAAAATTCACCCCTCCACTTT
TRBV7-2	17	once	NA	TRBJ1-1	CASSLGLLARGKAEAFF	TGTGCCAGCAGCTTAGGCCTACTCGCGAGGGGGAAGGCTGAAGCTTTCTTT
TRBV19	13	few	TRBD1	TRBJ1-2	CASSRDRGRGYTF	TGTGCCAGTAGCAGGGACAGGGGGAGAGGCTACACCTTC
TRBV18	15	NA	NA	TRBJ1-1	CASSPRESTGTEAFF	TGTGCCAGCTCGCCCAGGGAGTCCACGGGAACTGAAGCTTTCTTT
TRBV10-3	15	NA	NA	TRBJ1-1	CATPIVARLNTEAFF	TGTGCCACCCCGATTGTGGCCCGTCTGAACACTGAAGCTTTCTTT
TRBV5-8	15	NA	TRBD1	TRBJ1-2	CASSLGQGANYGYTF	TGTGCCAGCAGCTTGGGACAGGGCGCCAATTATGGCTACACCTTC
TRBV19	14	NA	NA	TRBJ2-1	CASSFGGRYNEQFF	TGTGCCAGTAGTTTCGGGGGGCGGTACAATGAGCAGTTCTTC
TRBV18	16	NA	TRBD1	TRBJ1-5	CASSPVGTGVNQPQHF	TGTGCCAGCTCACCCGTGGGGACAGGGGTCAATCAGCCCCAGCATTTT
TRBV5-8	15	NA	NA	TRBJ2-3	CASSPGTGGTDTQYF	TGTGCCAGCAGCCCTGGGACGGGCGGCACAGATACGCAGTATTTT
TRBV19	11	NA	NA	TRBJ1-1	CASKQRPEAFF	TGTGCCAGTAAGCAGCGCCCTGAAGCTTTCTTT
TRBV9	14	NA	NA	TRBJ1-5	CASSVGDAGQPQHF	TGTGCCAGCAGCGTAGGTGACGCAGGTCAGCCCCAGCATTTT
TRBV2	14	NA	NA	TRBJ1-2	CASSDRSQGYGYTF	TGTGCCAGCAGTGACCGGTCCCAAGGCTATGGCTACACCTTC
TRBV5-8	17	NA	TRBD1	TRBJ2-3	CASSRGQGAYGTDTQYF	TGTGCCAGCAGCAGGGGACAGGGGGCTTATGGCACAGATACGCAGTATTTT
TRBV6-5	12	NA	TRBD1	TRBJ1-2	CASKETGQSYTF	TGTGCCAGCAAAGAGACAGGGCAGAGCTACACCTTC
TRBV7-8	13	NA	NA	TRBJ2-7	CASSLWDHYEQYF	TGTGCCAGCAGCTTGTGGGACCACTACGAGCAGTACTTC
TRBV9	14	NA	NA	TRBJ2-2	CASTGNLGTGELFF	TGTGCCAGCACAGGGAATCTCGGCACCGGGGAGCTGTTTTTT
TRBV19	13	NA	NA	TRBJ1-2	CASSMTGTQLYTF	TGTGCCAGTAGTATGACGGGGACCCAACTGTACACCTTC
TRBV6-5	13	NA	NA	TRBJ2-5	CASSWGWGETQYF	TGTGCCAGCAGCTGGGGGTGGGGGGAGACCCAGTACTTC
TRBV6-5	15	NA	NA	TRBJ1-6	CASSYSKGGTSPLHF	TGTGCCAGCAGTTACTCGAAGGGCGGGACCTCACCCCTCCACTTT
TRBV7-8	17	NA	TRBD1	TRBJ1-2	CASSLGNTQGGANGYTF	TGTGCCAGCAGCTTAGGAAATACCCAGGGGGGGGCAAATGGCTACACCTTC
TRBV7-6	16	few	NA	TRBJ1-2	CASSLGGGLANYGYTF	TGTGCCAGCAGCTTAGGAGGAGGTTTAGCTAACTATGGCTACACCTTC
TRBV6-5	11	few	NA	TRBJ2-7	CATSLRYEQYF	TGTGCCACCTCCCTCCGCTACGAGCAGTACTTC
TRBV25-1	14	NA	NA	TRBJ1-1	CASSEWGTNTEAFF	TGTGCCAGCAGTGAATGGGGTACTAACACTGAAGCTTTCTTT
TRBV30	16	NA	TRBD2	TRBJ2-1	CAWSVLSGGAYNEQFF	TGTGCCTGGAGTGTCCTTAGCGGGGGGGCCTACAATGAGCAGTTCTTC
TRBV4-3	14	NA	NA	TRBJ2-5	CASSQSTGRETQYF	TGCGCCAGCAGCCAATCAACAGGGAGGGAGACCCAGTACTTC
TRBV7-6	13	NA	TRBD2	TRBJ2-5	CASSWGGQETQYF	TGTGCCAGCAGCTGGGGGGGGCAAGAGACCCAGTACTTC
TRBV7-2	15	NA	NA	TRBJ1-3	CASSLVGASGNTIYF	TGTGCCAGCAGCTTAGTGGGGGCCTCTGGAAACACCATATATTTT
TRBV30	13	once	NA	TRBJ1-5	CAWSVTSNQPQHF	TGTGCCTGGAGTGTAACGAGCAATCAGCCCCAGCATTTT
TRBV19	14	few	NA	TRBJ2-3	CASSLEFGTDTQYF	TGTGCCAGTAGTCTAGAATTCGGCACAGATACGCAGTATTTT
TRBV12-5	15	NA	NA	TRBJ1-5	CASGQGHLSNQPQHF	TGTGCTAGTGGTCAGGGACACCTTAGCAATCAGCCCCAGCATTTT
TRBV6-5	14	NA	NA	TRBJ2-7	CASSMGTRAYEQYF	TGTGCCAGCAGTATGGGGACACGAGCCTACGAGCAGTACTTC
TRBV30	11	few	NA	TRBJ1-3	CAWMTPPAIYF	TGTGCCTGGATGACGCCTCCCGCCATATATTTT
TRBV5-8	12	NA	NA	TRBJ1-2	CASSLGPAIGLF	TGTGCCAGCAGTCTAGGACCTGCCATTGGGCTCTTC
TRBV5-6	16	NA	TRBD2	TRBJ2-5	CASTGLGGTYQETQYF	TGTGCCAGCACGGGGCTCGGGGGGACGTACCAAGAGACCCAGTACTTC
TRBV6-1	14	NA	NA	TRBJ2-5	CASSVEGYQETQYF	TGTGCCAGCAGTGTCGAAGGGTACCAAGAGACCCAGTACTTC
TRBV29-1	14	NA	NA	TRBJ1-2	CSVERSRTADGYTF	TGCAGCGTTGAGAGGAGTCGGACAGCTGACGGCTACACCTTC
TRBV2	16	few	NA	TRBJ1-2	CASSSQARAGRSGYTF	TGTGCCAGCAGTTCGCAGGCTAGGGCAGGGCGGAGTGGCTACACCTTC
TRBV7-2	12	NA	NA	TRBJ2-5	CASSAGWETQYF	TGTGCCAGCAGCGCTGGGTGGGAGACCCAGTACTTC
TRBV7-6	14	NA	NA	TRBJ1-1	CASSLNRLNTEAFF	TGTGCCAGCAGCTTAAACAGATTGAACACTGAAGCTTTCTTT
TRBV6-5	15	NA	NA	TRBJ1-1	CASSVLPGQPREAFF	TGTGCCAGCAGTGTGCTCCCGGGACAACCCAGAGAAGCTTTCTTT
TRBV7-9	17	NA	TRBD1	TRBJ2-6	CASSLGTENSGANVLTF	TGTGCCAGCAGCCTCGGGACAGAAAACTCTGGGGCCAACGTCCTGACTTTC